The 27 T cell receptor beta chains in this list originate from one sample, sequenced in a study of T cells after yellow fever vaccination. MiXCR was run by TCRdb on the 5' RACE reads, yielding one entry per CDR3 protein. Altogether some 300,000 distinct CDR3 sequences are present, about 10% being singletons, with the ten largest covering approximately 3.3%. The source was CD4+ T cells sorted from PBMCs, collected 45 days after the yellow fever booster vaccination. These receptors all stem from a man younger than 35 who received the YFV17D yellow fever vaccine.

The rearrangement links TRBV7-3 to TRBJ2-3, with a weak D call TRBD1 (8 bases). This CDR3 has 14 residues. Trimming took off 5 bases at V and 5 bases at J, with 14 bases between the two ends. CDR1 and CDR2 (germline): SGHTA, FQGTGA. CDR3: CASSVTGEGDTQYF. CDR3 in DNA: TGTGCCAGCAGCGTGACAGGGGAGGGAGATACGCAGTATTTT.

In its sample, this clonotype was seen a few times. V usage is TRBV20-1 and J usage is TRBJ2-1, with TRBD2 identical over 8 bases. Germline V CDR1 and CDR2: DFQATT, SNEGSKA (reference sequence). The CDR3 runs 14 residues. The V and J ends lost 6 bases and 9 bases, in that order; junction bases with no gene match: 13. The CDR3 coding sequence is TGCAGTGCCCCCTTCCGGGGGGGCCTCAGTGAGCAGTTCTTC. Translation gives CSAPFRGGLSEQFF.

This chain uses TRBV2 with TRBJ1-1; D gene unclear. V lost 6 bases to trimming and J lost 0 bases, with 8 bases between them. The CDR3 has 13 residues. Germline assignment: CDR1 SNHLY and CDR2 FYNNEI. The CDR3 DNA sequence: TGTGCCAGCAGGAAAACAGTGAACACTGAAGCTTTCTTT. Encoded protein: CASRKTVNTEAFF.

In this sample, this clonotype turned up a few times. This chain links TRBV5-1 with TRBJ2-1, with a tentative D call TRBD2 (5 bases). Germline V gene data show CDR1 as SGHRS and CDR2 as YFSETQ. Trimming left V 3 bases short and J 0 bases short, with 16 bases between. The length of the CDR3 is 17 residues. This CDR3 reads CASSWRGSGGSYNEQFF. The CDR3 DNA follows: TGCGCCAGCAGCTGGCGTGGGAGCGGAGGCTCCTACAATGAGCAGTTCTTC.

The chain couples TRBV28 to TRBJ1-2; TRBD1 is a possible D gene (5 bases). Germline-derived CDR1 and CDR2 are MDHEN and SYDVKM. V dropped 2 bases and J dropped 0 bases, with 10 bases sitting between them. The CDR3 length is 15 residues. CDR3 bases: TGTGCCAGCAGTTTAGGGACTCCCTCTAACTATGGCTACACCTTC. It specifies CASSLGTPSNYGYTF.

The J gene is TRBJ1-3, the V gene TRBV29-1; 7 bases are shared with TRBD1. The germline gives CDR1 SQVTM, CDR2 ANQGSEA. Losses at the gene ends were 6 bases for V and 2 bases for J; bases not matched to a gene: 1. This CDR3 is 12 amino acids long. As DNA, the CDR3 is TGCAGCGTACAGGGGACTGGAAACACCATATATTTT. Encoded protein: CSVQGTGNTIYF.

This clonotype was seen at least ten times. V and J are TRBV24-1 and TRBJ2-1; no reliable D call. CDR3 length: 15 residues. Trimming removed 0 bases at V and 0 bases at J, with 5 bases between. Germline V CDR1 and CDR2: KGHDR, SFDVKD. The CDR3 here is CATSDLLGSYNEQFF. The CDR3 bases are TGTGCCACCAGTGATTTGCTTGGCTCCTACAATGAGCAGTTCTTC.

The chain links TRBV7-3 to TRBJ1-4; 10 bases are shared with TRBD1. With 5 bases clipped from V and 7 bases from J, the junction kept 4 bases outside the gene matches. CDR1 and CDR2 from the germline V gene are SGHTA and FQGTGA. The CDR3 has 14 residues. In DNA form, the CDR3 reads TGTGCCAGCAGCCAGACAGGGGGCGGTGAAAAACTGTTTTTT. It is translated as CASSQTGGGEKLFF. Full variable domain (missing parts from reference TRBV7-3 and TRBJ1-4): GAGVSQTPSNKVTEKGKYVELRCDPISGHTALYWYRQSLGQGPEFLIYFQGTGAADDSGLPNDRFFAVRPEGSVSTLKIQRTERGDSAVYLCASSQTGGGEKLFFGSGTQLSVL.

This clonotype occurred a few times. The chain recombines TRBV5-1 with TRBJ2-1; 11 positions match TRBD1. Germline V gives CDR1 SGHRS, CDR2 YFSETQ. V trimming: 3 bases; J trimming: 8 bases; junction bases outside the gene matches: 4. This CDR3 has 14 residues. The CDR3 sequence: CASSWGQGEDEQFF. The CDR3 bases are TGCGCCAGCAGCTGGGGACAGGGGGAGGATGAGCAGTTCTTC.

This clonotype was seen a handful of times. V and J are TRBV6-6 and TRBJ2-2; no definite D call. Trimming stripped 8 bases from V and 6 bases from J, with 10 bases between. The germline V gene has CDR1 MNHNY and CDR2 SVGAGI (reference sequence). The CDR3 is made up of 12 amino acids. In nucleotides, the CDR3 is TGTGCCAGCTCCTCCCCCGCCGGGGAGCTGTTTTTT. This sequence encodes CASSSPAGELFF.

This clonotype was detected many times. At one of its ends the junction is not consistent with the germline gene, which may arise from a read error. V is TRBV6-6 and J is TRBJ2-3; 13 positions agree with TRBD2. CDR3 size: 16 residues. Germline-derived CDR1 and CDR2 are MNHNY and SVGAGI (reference sequence). CDR3 region: CASSDSTSGGADTQYF. The CDR3 DNA is TGTGCCAGCAGTGACTCAACTAGCGGGGGGGCTGATACGCAGTATTTT.

This clonotype appeared a few times. The V and J genes are TRBV7-6 and TRBJ2-1; D possibly uses TRBD1 or TRBD2 (5 bases each). Trimming removed 8 bases from V and 0 bases from J, with 11 bases in between. From germline, CDR1 is SGHVS and CDR2 FNYEAQ. This CDR3 comprises 14 residues. The CDR3 region is CASGKGSSYNEQFF. The CDR3 region has the DNA TGTGCCAGCGGAAAGGGGAGCTCCTACAATGAGCAGTTCTTC.

This clonotype was seen a handful of times. V and J are TRBV4-2 and TRBJ2-5; TRBD1 matches 12 bases. Germline CDR1 reads LGHNA; CDR2 reads YNFKEQ. J lost 5 bases, V lost 6 bases, and 7 bases had no gene match. The length of the CDR3 is 15 residues. The CDR3 nucleotides read TGTGCCAGCAGGGCGTTTGGGACAGGGGGCGAGACCCAGTACTTC. This encodes CASRAFGTGGETQYF.

V and J are TRBV11-2 and TRBJ1-2, with a tentative D call TRBD1 (5 bases). The CDR3 has 13 residues. Trimming pared 3 bases from V and 8 bases from J, leaving 13 bases between. CDR1 is SGHAT, CDR2 FQNNGV, per germline. The CDR3: CASSFTQAEGYTF. The CDR3 coding sequence is TGTGCCAGCAGCTTCACACAGGCGGAAGGCTACACCTTC.

A few counts support this clonotype. The chain employs TRBV5-1 and TRBJ2-1, with TRBD1 matching over 12 bases. The CDR3 consists of 15 residues. CDR1 is SGHRS, CDR2 YFSETQ, per germline. The V segment lost 4 bases and the J segment 12 bases; nucleotides outside the gene matches: 11. The CDR3 DNA is TGCGCCAGCAGCGCTCCGGGACAGGGGGCGGTCGGGCAGTTCTTC. It specifies CASSAPGQGAVGQFF. The full variable domain, rest sourced from reference TRBV5-1 and TRBJ2-1, is KAGVTQTPRYLIKTRGQQVTLSCSPISGHRSVSWYQQTPGQGLQFLFEYFSETQRNKGNFPGRFSGRQFSNSRSEMNVSTLELGDSALYLCASSAPGQGAVGQFFGPGTRLTVL.

This clonotype was counted a few times. V usage is TRBV6-5 and J usage is TRBJ2-4; tentative D call: TRBD2 (6 bases). V was clipped by 2 bases and J by 2 bases, with 13 bases between them. Germline V gene sequence: CDR1 MNHEY, CDR2 SVGAGI. The CDR3 is made up of 16 amino acids. CDR3 nucleotides: TGTGCCAGCAGTTACGCGGGCGGAGGGTCCAAAAACATTCAGTACTTC. This gives the protein CASSYAGGGSKNIQYF.

V usage is TRBV7-2 and J usage is TRBJ2-2; no firm D call. The CDR3 totals 14 residues. Germline CDR1 SGHTA, CDR2 FQGNSA. V lost 7 bases, J lost 6 bases, and 15 bases lay in between. The CDR3 DNA reads TGTGCCAGCACCCCAACCCGACCCTCCGGGGAGCTGTTTTTT. As protein: CASTPTRPSGELFF.

This clonotype was detected only a few times. This chain connects TRBV4-1 to TRBJ1-3; TRBD1 is a possible D gene (5 bases). The CDR3 has 19 residues. Germline assignment: CDR1 MGHRA and CDR2 YSYEKL. V was clipped by 1 base and J by 2 bases, with 21 bases between them. The CDR3 protein is CASSQGRAGPRGAGNTIYF. The CDR3 DNA reads TGCGCCAGCAGCCAAGGCCGGGCCGGACCTCGGGGGGCTGGAAACACCATATATTTT.

The chain joins TRBV28 to TRBJ1-2, with no clear D. The CDR3 is 14 residues long. Trimming shortened V by 2 bases and J by 5 bases, and 12 bases separated the two germline ends. Germline V gene sequence: CDR1 MDHEN, CDR2 SYDVKM. This chain's CDR3 is CASSLASRRYGYTF. The CDR3 DNA sequence: TGTGCCAGCAGTTTAGCCAGTCGGAGGTATGGCTACACCTTC.

V and J are TRBV20-1 and TRBJ1-2; 12 bases fit TRBD1. Per the germline V gene, CDR1 is DFQATT and CDR2 is SNEGSKA (reference sequence). Trimming took 5 bases from V and 0 from J; bases not matched to a gene: 13. The CDR3 is 18 amino acids. CDR3 sequence: CSAHKPGQGALPNYGYTF. The CDR3 DNA reads as TGCAGTGCTCATAAACCGGGACAGGGGGCGCTGCCTAACTATGGCTACACCTTC.

This clonotype was counted many times. The gene calls are TRBV12-3 or TRBV12-4 and TRBJ2-3; D possibly uses TRBD1 or TRBD2 (6 bases each). Between the trimmed V and J ends, which lost 5 bases and 2 bases, there was a span of 14 bases. CDR3 size: 15 residues. CDR3: CASSGVGGHTDTQYF. Written as DNA, the CDR3 is TGTGCCAGCAGTGGGGTCGGGGGCCACACAGATACGCAGTATTTT.

This clonotype was seen repeatedly, ten times or more. The chain uses TRBV7-2 and TRBJ2-7; no firm D call. Trimming left V 2 bases short and J 3 bases short, with 5 bases between. The CDR3 length is 12 residues. Germline V gene data show CDR1 as SGHTA and CDR2 as FQGNSA. Here the CDR3 reads CASSLNLYEQYF. The CDR3 DNA follows: TGTGCCAGCAGCTTAAACCTCTACGAGCAGTACTTC.

This clonotype appeared a few times. This chain joins TRBV7-2 and TRBJ2-3, with D hard to call. CDR1 SGHTA and CDR2 FQGNSA come from the germline V gene. The CDR3 runs to 13 residues. V was cut by 4 bases and J by 5 bases, with 10 bases left in between. CDR3 protein: CASSSVHGDTQYF. The CDR3 DNA is TGTGCCAGCAGCTCCGTCCACGGAGATACGCAGTATTTT.

The chain couples TRBV12-3 or TRBV12-4 to TRBJ2-6, with D possibly matching TRBD1 (6 bases). CDR3 length equals 15 residues. With 10 bases removed from V and 4 bases from J, the gap between germline ends came to 17 bases. Here the CDR3 DNA reads TGTGCCACCACAATCAGGGGAGCCGGGGCCAACGTCCTGACTTTC. It specifies CATTIRGAGANVLTF.

This clonotype has just a few counts. The chain joins TRBV20-1 to TRBJ1-1; D uncertain. CDR3 length: 12 amino acids. V lost 1 base to trimming and J lost 4 bases, with 7 bases between them. The germline V gene has CDR1 DFQATT and CDR2 SNEGSKA (reference sequence). CDR3 nucleotides: TGCAGTGCTAGAGGGGCACCCACTGAAGCTTTCTTT. Protein product: CSARGAPTEAFF.

The sample holds a few counts of this clonotype. V usage is TRBV5-6 and J usage is TRBJ1-2, with D uncertain. Between the trimmed V and J ends, which lost 2 bases and 9 bases, there was a span of 17 bases. The CDR3 loop spans 14 amino acids. Germline lookup yields CDR1 SGHDT and CDR2 YYEEEE. CDR3 nucleotide sequence: TGTGCCAGCAGCTTTCGGTTTCACACCCCGAGCTACACCTTC. This codes for CASSFRFHTPSYTF.

In its sample, this clonotype was seen many times. This chain connects TRBV18 to TRBJ1-1, with a tentative D call TRBD1 (5 bases). Trimming took 1 base from V and 0 from J, leaving 27 bases between them. Germline lookup yields CDR1 KGHSH and CDR2 LQKENI. The CDR3 covers 21 residues. In DNA, the CDR3 is TGTGCCAGCTCACCACGCGCAAGTCGTTCGGGGCAGGGAAATATGAACACTGAAGCTTTCTTT. Its translation is CASSPRASRSGQGNMNTEAFF.